The clone carrying this TCR beta chain was detected many times. The data derive from a study of T-cell reconstitution after alpha-beta-depleted transplantation in children. Preparation of the TCRbeta library was carried out with unique molecular identifiers. TCRdb independently ran MiXCR on the PCR reads; one entry per CDR3 protein. Of some 200,000 distinct CDR3 sequences in the sample, approximately 6.8% were seen once. CDR1 and CDR2 from the germline V gene are WNHNN and SYGVQD (reference sequence). The CDR3 spans 14 residues. Trimming removed 6 bases at V and 3 bases at J, with 14 bases between. The V and J genes are TRBV10-1 and TRBJ1-1; D remains unclear. The sequence came from a human donor who donated a stem cell graft to a child with Wiskott-Aldrich syndrome. Sequencing used PBMCs from the stem cell graft donor, obtained from the stem cell graft. CDR3 sequence: CASSETLRHTEAFF. The CDR3 nucleotides read TGCGCCAGCAGCGAAACCCTGAGGCACACTGAAGCTTTCTTT.